This TCR beta chain was observed in a study of cytomegalovirus exposure and HLA in healthy donors. Study results and limitations: CMV serostatus alone was available as immune exposure information.

The PCR used 60 Vbeta and 13 Jbeta primers. TCRdb keeps only in-frame clones here, not all; method: immunoSEQ multiplex PCR. The sample lists more than 85,000 clones, less than 80% occurring once. Healthy bone marrow donors made up the cohort. Trimming removed 3 bases at V and 4 bases at J, with 10 bases between. The CDR3 sequence is 13 residues long. Germline V gives CDR1 SGHRS, CDR2 YFSETQ. With regard to this clone: Antigen: not known.

Material for sequencing was PBMCs. The TCR comes from a woman aged 45-65 years in good health and CMV-seropositive. This chain uses TRBV5-1 with TRBJ1-2; D gene uncertain. The CDR3 bases are TGCGCCAGCAGCTACCAGGAAACCTATGGCTACACCTTC. Encoded protein: CASSYQETYGYTF.